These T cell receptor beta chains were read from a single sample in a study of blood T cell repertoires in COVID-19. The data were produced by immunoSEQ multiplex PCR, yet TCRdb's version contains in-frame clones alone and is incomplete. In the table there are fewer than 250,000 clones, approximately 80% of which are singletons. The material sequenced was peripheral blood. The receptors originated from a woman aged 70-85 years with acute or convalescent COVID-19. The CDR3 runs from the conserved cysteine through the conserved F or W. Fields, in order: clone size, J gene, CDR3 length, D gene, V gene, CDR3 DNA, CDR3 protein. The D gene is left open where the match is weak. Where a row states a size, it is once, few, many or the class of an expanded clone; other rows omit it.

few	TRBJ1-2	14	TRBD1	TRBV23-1	TGCGCCAGCAGTCGTGGGACAGGGGCTCGTGGCTACACCTTC	CASSRGTGARGYTF
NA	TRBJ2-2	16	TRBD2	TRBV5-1	TGCGCCAGCAGCGTGCCGGGACTAGCCGACACCGGGGAGCTGTTTTTT	CASSVPGLADTGELFF
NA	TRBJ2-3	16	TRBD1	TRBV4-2	TGTGCCAGCAGCCAAGCCGGGACAGGCAGCACAGATACGCAGTATTTT	CASSQAGTGSTDTQYF
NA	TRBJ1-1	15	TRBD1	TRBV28	TGTGCCAGCAGAACAGGGGGCGCGGCGAACACTGAAGCTTTCTTT	CASRTGGAANTEAFF
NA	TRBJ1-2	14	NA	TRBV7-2	TGTGCCAGCAGCCCCCCGGGGCGGGGCTATGGCTACACCTTC	CASSPPGRGYGYTF
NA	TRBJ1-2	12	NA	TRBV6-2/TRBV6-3	TGTGCCAGCAGCCCAGGGGTCTATGGCTACACCTTC	CASSPGVYGYTF
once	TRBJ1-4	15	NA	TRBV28	TGTGCCAGCAGCAAACGGGGGGGCGGTAATGAAAAACTGTTTTTT	CASSKRGGGNEKLFF
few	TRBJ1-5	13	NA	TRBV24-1	TGTGCCACCAGTGATTCAGGGGTTCAGCCCCAGCATTTT	CATSDSGVQPQHF
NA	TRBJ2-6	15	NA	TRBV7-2	TGTGCCAGCAGCTTAGTACGGGGAGGGGCCAACGTCCTGACTTTC	CASSLVRGGANVLTF
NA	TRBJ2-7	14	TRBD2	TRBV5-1	TGCGCCCGCAGCTTGGGGGGGGGACCCTACGAGCAGTACTTC	CARSLGGGPYEQYF
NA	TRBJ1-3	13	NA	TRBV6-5	TGTGCCAGCAGTTCCGGGGGGGGAAACACCATATATTTT	CASSSGGGNTIYF
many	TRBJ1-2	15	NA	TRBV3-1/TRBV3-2	TGTGCCAGCAGCCAAGATCTTGCGACAGGCGGCGGCTACACCTTC	CASSQDLATGGGYTF
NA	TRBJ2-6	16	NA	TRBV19	TGTGCCAGTAGTTCTAGACAGTCCTCTGGGGCCAACGTCCTGACTTTC	CASSSRQSSGANVLTF
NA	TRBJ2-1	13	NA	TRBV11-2	TGTGCCAGCAGCTTTCCAGGACTCCGGGAGCAGTTCTTC	CASSFPGLREQFF
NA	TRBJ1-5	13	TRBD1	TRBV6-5	TGTGCCAGCAGACAGGGGTGGAACCAGCCCCAGCATTTT	CASRQGWNQPQHF
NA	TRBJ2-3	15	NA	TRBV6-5	TGTGCCAGCAGTAGCCAATGGGGGCGAACAGATACGCAGTATTTT	CASSSQWGRTDTQYF
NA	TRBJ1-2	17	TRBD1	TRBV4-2	TGTGCCAGCAGCCAAGATAAGAGTGACAGGGCAAACTATGGCTACACCTTC	CASSQDKSDRANYGYTF
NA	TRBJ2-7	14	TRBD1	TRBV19	TGTGCCAGTAGTAACTCGGACAGGAGGTACGAGCAGTACTTC	CASSNSDRRYEQYF
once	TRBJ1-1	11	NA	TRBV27	TGTGCCAGCAGTTTTTCGGTTGAAGCTTTCTTT	CASSFSVEAFF
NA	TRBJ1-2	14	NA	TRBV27	TGTGCCAGCCTACCAGCGGGGGCTACCTATGGCTACACCTTC	CASLPAGATYGYTF
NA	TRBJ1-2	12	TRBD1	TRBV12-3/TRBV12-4	TGTGCCAGCAGAACCGGGACAGGAGTCTACACCTTC	CASRTGTGVYTF
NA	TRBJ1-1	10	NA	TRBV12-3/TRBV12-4	TGTGCCAGTCGAGTCACTGAAGCTTTCTTT	CASRVTEAFF
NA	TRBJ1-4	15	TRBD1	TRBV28	TGTGCCAGCAGTTCCCTTGGACAGGTTGAGGAAAAACTGTTTTTT	CASSSLGQVEEKLFF
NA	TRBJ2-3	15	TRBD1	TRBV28	TGTGCCAGCAGTTTAGGGGACAGACGCACAGATACGCAGTATTTT	CASSLGDRRTDTQYF
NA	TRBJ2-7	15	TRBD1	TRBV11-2	TGTGCCAGCAGCCTCGGACAGGGGGCCTCCTACGAGCAGTACTTC	CASSLGQGASYEQYF
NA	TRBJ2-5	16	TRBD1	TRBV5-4	TGTGCCAGCAGCTCCTGGGGCCGGACAGGGGGGGAGACCCAGTACTTC	CASSSWGRTGGETQYF
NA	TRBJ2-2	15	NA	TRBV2	TGTGCCAGCAGTATAGGGGGGGCTAACACCGGGGAGCTGTTTTTT	CASSIGGANTGELFF
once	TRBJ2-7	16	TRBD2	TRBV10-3	TGTGCCATGTCGACAGGAACCGGGACTAGCGACTACGAGCAGTACTTC	CAMSTGTGTSDYEQYF
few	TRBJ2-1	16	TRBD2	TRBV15	TGTGCCACCAGCAGAGACATAGCGGGGGCCTACAATGAGCAGTTCTTC	CATSRDIAGAYNEQFF
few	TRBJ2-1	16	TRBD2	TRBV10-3	TGTGCCATCAGTGGGACCACTAGCGGGGGGCGGAATGAGCAGTTCTTC	CAISGTTSGGRNEQFF
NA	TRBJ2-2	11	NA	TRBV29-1	TGCAGCGTTGACAGGGGTGGGGAGCTGTTTTTT	CSVDRGGELFF
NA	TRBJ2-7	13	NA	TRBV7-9	TGTGCCAGCAGGACGGACAGCCCCTACGAGCAGTACTTC	CASRTDSPYEQYF
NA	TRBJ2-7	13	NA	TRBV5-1	TGCGCCAGCAGCGCAGGGGGGCCCTACGAGCAGTACTTC	CASSAGGPYEQYF
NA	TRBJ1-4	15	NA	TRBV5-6	TGTGCCAGCAGCCACGACAGTGGGTGGGGTGAAAAACTGTTTTTT	CASSHDSGWGEKLFF
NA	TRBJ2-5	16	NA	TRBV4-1	TGCGCCAGCAGCCGGCACGAACTAGCACTCCAAGAGACCCAGTACTTC	CASSRHELALQETQYF
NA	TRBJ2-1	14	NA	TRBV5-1	TGCGCCAGCAGATCCGGCGGACAGTACAATGAGCAGTTCTTC	CASRSGGQYNEQFF
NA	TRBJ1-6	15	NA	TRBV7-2	TGTGCCAGCAGCCTTCAGTTGGGCCTTAATTCACCCCTCCACTTT	CASSLQLGLNSPLHF
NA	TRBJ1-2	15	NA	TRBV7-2	TGTGCCAGCAGCTTAGGGGGAGACGGGAACTATGGCTACACCTTC	CASSLGGDGNYGYTF